This TCR beta chain derives from a study of control samples from healthy donors and cancer patients. Only in-frame clones appear in the TCRdb table, and some are missing; sequencing was by immunoSEQ multiplex PCR. The sample contains 150,000 to 180,000 clones, approximately 94% of which appear only once. The CDR3 is 14 residues long. Losses at the gene ends were 5 bases for V and 4 bases for J; bases not matched to a gene: 3. Germline CDR1 reads MDHEN; CDR2 reads SYDVKM. J is TRBJ2-5 and V is TRBV28, with TRBD1 matching 11 bases. The origin of this receptor is a man aged 40-50 years in good health. Sequenced sample: blood. In DNA form, the CDR3 reads TGTGCCAGCAGTCTGGGACAGGGGGGAGAGACCCAGTACTTC. As protein: CASSLGQGGETQYF.